This T cell receptor (beta chain) was found in a study of cytomegalovirus exposure and HLA in healthy donors. Study findings and constraints: A link between a missense DCLRE1C variant and TCR beta V- and J-gene trimming emerged from a later analysis. In a later analysis, a genetic analysis reported fewer productive-TCR N-insertions in an Asian-associated ancestry cluster than the cohort average.

In germline, CDR1 is SGHNT, CDR2 YYREEE (reference sequence). The CDR3 runs 14 residues. Deletions cut 0 bases from V and 5 bases from J, with 11 bases between. Among the donors, all were healthy bone marrow donors. On this clone itself: Its antigen is unidentified.

PCR employed 60 Vbeta and 13 Jbeta primers. TCRdb's copy holds only in-frame clones and misses some; the assay was immunoSEQ multiplex PCR. The sample carries fewer than 150,000 clones, about 70% recorded once. The sequenced sample was PBMCs. The source is a middle-aged man in good health and CMV-seronegative. This sequence joins TRBV5-4 and TRBJ1-1; tentative D call: TRBD1 (6 bases). The CDR3, as DNA: TGTGCCAGCAGCTTGGCTGGCCAGGGGACTGAAGCTTTCTTT. This sequence encodes CASSLAGQGTEAFF.